These 10 T cell receptor beta chains were sequenced from one sample in a study of brain metastases from non-small cell lung cancer. Method: immunoSEQ multiplex PCR; TCRdb's copy keeps in-frame clones and lacks some. Here the sample spans about a thousand clones, roughly 84% being singletons. What was sequenced was tumor-adjacent normal tissue. Every receptor here comes from a donor at least 40 years old with non-small cell lung cancer.

This chain joins TRBV7-8 and TRBJ2-7; 9 bases line up with TRBD2. The germline CDR1 and CDR2 sequences are SGHVS and FQNEAQ. J lost 5 bases, V lost 5 bases, and 7 bases had no gene match. The CDR3 extends over 14 amino acids. The CDR3 DNA follows: TGTGCCAGCAGCCTATCGGGACTAGCAAACGAGCAGTACTTC. It codes for CASSLSGLANEQYF.

Concerning this clone: The same CDR3 is also encoded by other DNA sequences in this sample. The chain combines TRBV5-4 with TRBJ2-3; the D gene is possibly TRBD2 (5 bases). V was cut by 0 bases and J by 1 base, with 12 bases left in between. There are 16 residues in the CDR3. The germline CDR1 and CDR2 sequences are SGHNT and YYREEE (reference sequence). In nucleotides, the CDR3 is TGTGCCAGCAGCTTGGAGCCGGGAAGTCGCACAGATACGCAGTATTTT. Its protein product is CASSLEPGSRTDTQYF.

This clone was observed a single time. Relative to the germline gene, one junction end is altered; a read error may explain this. This chain links TRBV12-3 or TRBV12-4 with TRBJ2-1; D unclear. This CDR3 spans 13 amino acids. The CDR3 DNA sequence: TGTGCCTCTGCCCCGGGCGCTAACAATAAGCAGTTCTTC. Amino acids: CASAPGANNKQFF.

The gene calls are TRBV7-2 and TRBJ2-5, with 7 positions matching TRBD1. The CDR3 spans 14 residues. Germline loops: CDR1 SGHTA, CDR2 FQGNSA. J gave up 4 bases and V 4 bases, and 6 bases lay outside the gene matches. The CDR3 region has the DNA TGTGCCAGCAGCTCTCGACAGGGTGGAGAGACCCAGTACTTC. It codes for CASSSRQGGETQYF. The entire variable domain, with the rest obtained from reference TRBV7-2 and TRBJ2-5, is as follows: GAGVSQSPSNKVTEKGKDVELRCDPISGHTALYWYRQSLGQGLEFLIYFQGNSAPDKSGLPSDRFSAERTGGSVSTLTIQRTQQEDSAVYLCASSSRQGGETQYFGPGTRLLVL.

This sequence joins TRBV6-6 and TRBJ2-1; D gene uncertain. V shed 4 bases and J shed 1 base, with 8 bases lying between them. CDR1 MNHNY and CDR2 SVGAGI come from the germline V gene (reference sequence). This CDR3 region has 14 residues. CDR3 in amino acids: CASSWGRSYNEQFF. Written as DNA, the CDR3 is TGTGCCAGCAGTTGGGGAAGGTCCTACAATGAGCAGTTCTTC.

As DNA, the CDR3 is TGTGCCAGCTCACCCGGAGGGGGATCACCCCTCCACTTT. It specifies CASSPGGGSPLHF. The V call is TRBV18, the J call TRBJ1-6, with D maybe TRBD1 (6 bases). The V end was cut by 3 bases, the J end by 10 bases, with 10 bases between. This CDR3 contains 13 residues. The V gene's germline CDR1 is KGHSH and CDR2 LQKENI.

Points on this clone: At one of its ends the junction is not consistent with the germline gene, which may arise from a read error. Other DNA sequences within the sample encode an identical CDR3. This rearrangement joins TRBV19 to TRBJ1-5; unclear D gene. In germline, CDR1 is LNHDA, CDR2 SQIVND (reference sequence). This CDR3 spans 13 amino acids. In DNA form, the CDR3 reads TGTGCCAGTAGTATAATTGGGAATCAGCCCCAACATTTT. Protein: CASSIIGNQPQHF.

The V and J genes are TRBV6-5 and TRBJ1-5; tentatively, D is TRBD1 (5 bases). From germline, CDR1 is MNHEY and CDR2 SVGAGI. The CDR3 loop spans 14 amino acids. V shed 8 bases and J shed 5 bases, with 16 bases lying between them. CDR3 region: CASERGLRDQPQHF. The CDR3 nucleotides are TGTGCCAGCGAACGGGGCCTTAGAGATCAGCCCCAGCATTTT.

This clone was observed a handful of times. The J gene is TRBJ1-2, the V gene TRBV7-9; D call uncertain. The CDR3 is 11 residues long. V was shortened by 1 base and J by 7 bases, with 4 bases between the two germline ends. The V gene's germline CDR1 is SEHNR and CDR2 FQNEAQ (reference sequence). The CDR3 nucleotides are TGTGCCAGCAGCTTAGATAGTGGCTACACCTTC. Translating gives CASSLDSGYTF.

In this sample, this clone turned up a few times. V gene TRBV4-1 combines with J gene TRBJ2-3; the match to TRBD2 covers 8 bases. J was trimmed by 2 bases and V by 6 bases; bases with no gene match: 7. The CDR3 runs 15 residues. Germline V gene lookup returns CDR1 MGHRA and CDR2 YSYEKL. CDR3 sequence reads: CASRLTSENTDTQYF. The CDR3 coding sequence is TGCGCCAGCAGATTGACTAGCGAAAACACAGATACGCAGTATTTT.